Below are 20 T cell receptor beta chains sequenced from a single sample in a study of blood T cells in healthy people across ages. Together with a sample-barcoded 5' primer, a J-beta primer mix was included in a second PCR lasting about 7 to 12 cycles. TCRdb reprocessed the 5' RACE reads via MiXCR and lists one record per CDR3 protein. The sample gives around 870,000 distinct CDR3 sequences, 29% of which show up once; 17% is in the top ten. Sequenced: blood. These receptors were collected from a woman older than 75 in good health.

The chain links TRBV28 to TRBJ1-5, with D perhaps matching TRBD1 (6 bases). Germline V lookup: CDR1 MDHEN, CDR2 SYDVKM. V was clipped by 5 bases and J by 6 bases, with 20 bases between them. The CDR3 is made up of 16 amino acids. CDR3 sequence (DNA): TGTGCCAGCAGTCGAACTCCGACAGGAGGGGGTCAGCCCCAGCATTTT. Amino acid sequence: CASSRTPTGGGQPQHF.

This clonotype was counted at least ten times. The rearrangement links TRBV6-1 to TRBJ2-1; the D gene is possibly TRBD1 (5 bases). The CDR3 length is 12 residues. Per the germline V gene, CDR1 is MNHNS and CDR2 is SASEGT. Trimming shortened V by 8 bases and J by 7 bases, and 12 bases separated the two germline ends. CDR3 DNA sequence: TGTGCCAGCGTTCAGGGTTGGAATGAGCAGTTCTTC. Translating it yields CASVQGWNEQFF.

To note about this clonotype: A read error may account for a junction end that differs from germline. The CDR3 bases are TGTGCCAGCAGCTTGGGCAGCTATGGCTGCACCTTC. Residues: CASSLGSYGCTF. The chain has TRBV11-2 and TRBJ1-2; D is unclear. The germline gives CDR1 SGHAT, CDR2 FQNNGV. The CDR3 spans 12 residues.

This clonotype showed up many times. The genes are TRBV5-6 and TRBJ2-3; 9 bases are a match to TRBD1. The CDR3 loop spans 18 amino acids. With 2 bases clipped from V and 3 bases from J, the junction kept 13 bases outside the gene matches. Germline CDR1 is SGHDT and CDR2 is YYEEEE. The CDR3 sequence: CASSLYGQGLSSTDTQYF. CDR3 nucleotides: TGTGCCAGCAGCTTATATGGACAGGGGTTGTCAAGTACAGATACGCAGTATTTT.

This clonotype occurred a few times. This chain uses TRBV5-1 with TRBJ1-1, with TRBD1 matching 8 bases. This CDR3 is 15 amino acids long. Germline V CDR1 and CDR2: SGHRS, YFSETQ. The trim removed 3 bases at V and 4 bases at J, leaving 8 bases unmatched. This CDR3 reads CASSSRQGRSTEAFF. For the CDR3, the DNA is TGCGCCAGCAGCTCACGACAGGGGCGCAGCACTGAAGCTTTCTTT.

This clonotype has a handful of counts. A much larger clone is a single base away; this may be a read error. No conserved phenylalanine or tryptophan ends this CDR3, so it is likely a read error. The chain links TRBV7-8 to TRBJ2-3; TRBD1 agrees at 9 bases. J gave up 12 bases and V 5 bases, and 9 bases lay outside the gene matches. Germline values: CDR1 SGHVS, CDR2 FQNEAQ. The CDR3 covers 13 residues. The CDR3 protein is CASSHTGTGTQYV. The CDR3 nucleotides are TGTGCCAGCAGCCACACCGGGACAGGGACACAGTATGTT.

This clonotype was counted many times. The CDR3 nucleotides are TGCGCCACCGGACAGCAACAAGAGACCCAGTACTTC. It specifies CATGQQQETQYF. The gene calls are TRBV10-2 and TRBJ2-5, with D tentatively TRBD1 (6 bases). Germline assignment: CDR1 WSHSY and CDR2 SAAADI. The CDR3 spans 12 residues. Between the trimmed V and J ends, which lost 10 bases and 2 bases, there was a span of 11 bases.

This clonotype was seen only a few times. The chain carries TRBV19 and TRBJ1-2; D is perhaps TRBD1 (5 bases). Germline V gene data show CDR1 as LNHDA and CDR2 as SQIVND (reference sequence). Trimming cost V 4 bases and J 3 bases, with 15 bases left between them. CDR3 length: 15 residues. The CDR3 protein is CASSRQAGTHYGYTF. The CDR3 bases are TGTGCCAGTAGTAGACAAGCCGGGACTCACTATGGCTACACCTTC.

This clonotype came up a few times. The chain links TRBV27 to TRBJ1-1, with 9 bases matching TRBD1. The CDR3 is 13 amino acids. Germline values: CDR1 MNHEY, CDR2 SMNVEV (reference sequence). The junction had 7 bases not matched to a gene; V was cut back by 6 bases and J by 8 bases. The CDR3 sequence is CASRWTGASEAFF. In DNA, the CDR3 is TGTGCCAGCAGGTGGACAGGGGCCTCAGAAGCTTTCTTT.

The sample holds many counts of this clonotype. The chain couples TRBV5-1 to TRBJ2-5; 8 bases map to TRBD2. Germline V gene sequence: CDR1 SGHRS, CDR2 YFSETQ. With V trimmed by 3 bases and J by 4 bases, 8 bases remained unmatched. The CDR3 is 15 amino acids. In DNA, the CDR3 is TGCGCCAGCAGCTCTCGGGGGGGCTCCCGAGAGACCCAGTACTTC. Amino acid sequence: CASSSRGGSRETQYF.

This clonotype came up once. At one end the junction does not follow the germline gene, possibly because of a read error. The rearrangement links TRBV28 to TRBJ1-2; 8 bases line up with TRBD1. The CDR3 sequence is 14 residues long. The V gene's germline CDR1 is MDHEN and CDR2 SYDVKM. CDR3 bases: TGTGGCAGCAGTTTACCCCCAGGACAGGGAGCCTACACCTTC. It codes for CGSSLPPGQGAYTF.

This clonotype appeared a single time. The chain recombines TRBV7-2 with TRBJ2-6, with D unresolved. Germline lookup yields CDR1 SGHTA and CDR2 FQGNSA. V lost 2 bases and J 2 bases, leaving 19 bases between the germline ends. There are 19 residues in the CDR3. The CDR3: CASSLLGVRRHPGANVLTF. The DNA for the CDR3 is TGTGCCAGCAGCTTACTGGGCGTAAGACGACATCCTGGGGCCAACGTCCTGACTTTC.

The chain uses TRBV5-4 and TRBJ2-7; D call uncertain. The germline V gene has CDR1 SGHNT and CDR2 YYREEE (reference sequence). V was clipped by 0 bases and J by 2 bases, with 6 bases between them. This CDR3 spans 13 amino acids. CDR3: CASSLEDAYEQYF. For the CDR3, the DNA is TGTGCCAGCAGCTTGGAGGATGCCTACGAGCAGTACTTC.

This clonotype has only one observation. In DNA, the CDR3 is TGTGCCAGCAGCGGACGACAGGGGATGACGAGGACTGAAGCTTTCTTT. Amino acids: CASSGRQGMTRTEAFF. The V call is TRBV7-9, the J call TRBJ1-1; TRBD1 matches 8 bases. CDR3 length: 16 amino acids. The V gene's germline CDR1 is SEHNR and CDR2 FQNEAQ (reference sequence). The junction had 13 bases not matched to a gene; V was cut back by 5 bases and J by 5 bases.

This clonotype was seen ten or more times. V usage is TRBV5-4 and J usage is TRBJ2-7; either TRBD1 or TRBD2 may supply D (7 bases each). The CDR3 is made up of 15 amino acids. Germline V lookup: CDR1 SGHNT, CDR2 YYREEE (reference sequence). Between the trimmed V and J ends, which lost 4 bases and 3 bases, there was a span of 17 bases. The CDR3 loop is CASSLQGGSRYEQYF. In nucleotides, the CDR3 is TGTGCCAGCAGCCTCCAGGGGGGGAGTCGCTACGAGCAGTACTTC.

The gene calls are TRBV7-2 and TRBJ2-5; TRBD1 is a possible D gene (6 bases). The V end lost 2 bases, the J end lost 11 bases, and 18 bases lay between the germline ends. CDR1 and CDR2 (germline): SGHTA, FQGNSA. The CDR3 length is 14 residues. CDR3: CASSLPGDLYEQYF. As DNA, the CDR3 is TGTGCCAGCAGCTTACCAGGGGACCTCTATGAGCAGTACTTC.

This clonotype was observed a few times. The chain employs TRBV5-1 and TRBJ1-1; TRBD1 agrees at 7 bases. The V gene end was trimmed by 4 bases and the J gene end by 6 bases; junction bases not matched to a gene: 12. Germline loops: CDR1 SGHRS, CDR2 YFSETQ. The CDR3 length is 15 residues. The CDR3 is CASSEQGTDFAEAFF. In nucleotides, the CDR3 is TGCGCCAGCAGCGAGCAAGGGACAGACTTTGCTGAAGCTTTCTTT.

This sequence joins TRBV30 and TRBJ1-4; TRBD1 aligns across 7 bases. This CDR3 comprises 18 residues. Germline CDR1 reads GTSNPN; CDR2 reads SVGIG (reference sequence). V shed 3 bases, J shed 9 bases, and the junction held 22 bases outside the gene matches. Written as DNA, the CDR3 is TGTGCCTGGAGAGGCCAGGGGGAGAATGGAAGGGGCAGGAAAAAACTGTTTTTT. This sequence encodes CAWRGQGENGRGRKKLFF.

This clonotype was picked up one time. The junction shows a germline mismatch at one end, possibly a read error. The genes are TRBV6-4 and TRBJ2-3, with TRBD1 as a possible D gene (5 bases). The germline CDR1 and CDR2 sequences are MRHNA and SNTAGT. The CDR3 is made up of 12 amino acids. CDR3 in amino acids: CTSSDSTDTQYF. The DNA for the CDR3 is TGTACCAGCAGTGACAGCACAGACACGCAGTATTTT.

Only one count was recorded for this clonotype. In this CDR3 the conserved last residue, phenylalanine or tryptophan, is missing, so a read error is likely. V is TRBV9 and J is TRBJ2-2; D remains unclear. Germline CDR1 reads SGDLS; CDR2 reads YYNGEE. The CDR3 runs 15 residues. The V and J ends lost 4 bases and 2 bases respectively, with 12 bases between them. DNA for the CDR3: TGTGCCAGCAGCCCGATAAGGTCTAACACCGGGGAGCTGTTTTGT. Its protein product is CASSPIRSNTGELFC.